The 22 T cell receptor beta chains below all came from one sample that was sequenced in a study of blood T cell repertoires in COVID-19. Clones were sequenced by immunoSEQ multiplex PCR, and TCRdb holds only the in-frame ones, with some missing. The profile shows a few hundred thousand clones, roughly 90% of them singletons. Material: peripheral blood. The receptors shown here come from a man younger than 35 who had recovered from COVID-19.

V gene TRBV18 combines with J gene TRBJ2-7, with 7 bases identical to TRBD1. The germline CDR1 and CDR2 sequences are KGHSH and LQKENI. The CDR3 sequence is 14 residues long. J lost 3 bases, V lost 6 bases, and 8 bases had no gene match. CDR3 protein: CASSPGQAIYEQYF. The CDR3 region has the DNA TGTGCCAGCTCTCCCGGACAGGCCATCTACGAGCAGTACTTC. Filled out from reference TRBV18 and TRBJ2-7, the complete variable domain reads NAGVMQNPRHLVRRRGQEARLRCSPMKGHSHVYWYRQLPEEGLKFMVYLQKENIIDESGMPKERFSAEFPKEGPSILRIQQVVRGDSAAYFCASSPGQAIYEQYFGPGTRLTVT.

The gene calls are TRBV5-1 and TRBJ2-7; D remains ambiguous. The germline V and J ends were trimmed by 0 bases and 1 base, with 5 bases remaining between them. Germline V CDR1 and CDR2: SGHRS, YFSETQ. The CDR3 has 13 amino acids. In nucleotides, the CDR3 is TGCGCCAGCAGCTTGGCTCTGTCCTACGAGCAGTACTTC. Translating it yields CASSLALSYEQYF.

This chain links TRBV19 with TRBJ2-5; D might be TRBD2 (6 bases). CDR1 is LNHDA, CDR2 SQIVND, per germline (reference sequence). The CDR3 has 11 residues. Trimming removed 11 bases from V and 7 bases from J, with 14 bases in between. CDR3 in amino acids: CAAGTLRTQYF. Here the CDR3 DNA reads TGTGCCGCCGGGACTTTGAGGACCCAGTACTTC.

The chain combines TRBV14 with TRBJ1-1; no definite D call. This CDR3 has 15 residues. V gave up 0 bases and J gave up 0 bases, with 8 bases separating them. Germline CDR1 is SGHDN and CDR2 is FVKESK. The chain's CDR3 is CASSQDGLMNTEAFF. The CDR3 DNA reads TGTGCCAGCAGCCAAGATGGGCTCATGAACACTGAAGCTTTCTTT.

CDR3 in DNA: TGCGCCAGCAGCGTTCACCGGGACAGGGTTAGCTCCTATAATTCACCCCTCCACTTT. Its translation: CASSVHRDRVSSYNSPLHF. The chain has TRBV4-1 and TRBJ1-6; 9 bases align to TRBD1. The V segment lost 5 bases and the J segment 0 bases; nucleotides outside the gene matches: 11. The CDR3 contains 19 residues. The germline V gene has CDR1 MGHRA and CDR2 YSYEKL.

The rearrangement joins TRBV11-2 to TRBJ2-2, with 8 bases lining up with TRBD1. Germline values: CDR1 SGHAT, CDR2 FQNNGV. V shed 1 base, J shed 1 base, and the junction held 2 bases outside the gene matches. CDR3 length equals 16 residues. The CDR3 DNA follows: TGTGCCAGCAGCTTAGGAGGGACAGGGAACACCGGGGAGCTGTTTTTT. Its translation: CASSLGGTGNTGELFF. The full variable domain, in which reference TRBV11-2 and TRBJ2-2 provide the parts outside the CDR3, is EAGVAQSPRYKIIEKRQSVAFWCNPISGHATLYWYQQILGQGPKLLIQFQNNGVVDDSQLPKDRFSAERLKGVDSTLKIQPAKLEDSAVYLCASSLGGTGNTGELFFGEGSRLTVL.

The chain joins TRBV6-5 to TRBJ1-1, with TRBD1 as a possible D gene (6 bases). Trimming cost V 4 bases and J 10 bases, with 13 bases left between them. This CDR3 comprises 12 residues. Per the germline V gene, CDR1 is MNHEY and CDR2 is SVGAGI. The CDR3 sequence is CASSSGGGRAFF. In DNA form, the CDR3 reads TGTGCCAGCAGTTCCGGGGGGGGCCGAGCTTTCTTT.

The chain uses TRBV27 and TRBJ2-1; D is perhaps TRBD1 (6 bases). CDR1 is MNHEY and CDR2 is SMNVEV in the germline V gene (reference sequence). Trimming removed 2 bases at V and 12 bases at J, with 8 bases between. The CDR3 consists of 11 residues. Written as DNA, the CDR3 is TGTGCCAGCAGTTTAGGGGGCGGGCAGTTCTTC. This gives the protein CASSLGGGQFF.

In its sample, this clone was seen once. The gene calls are TRBV27 and TRBJ2-7; TRBD1 is a possible D gene (6 bases). The germline CDR1 and CDR2 sequences are MNHEY and SMNVEV (reference sequence). Trimming left V 2 bases short and J 0 bases short, with 14 bases between. CDR3 size: 16 residues. The CDR3 DNA reads as TGTGCCAGCAGTTTACGGCGGCAGGGGAACTCCTACGAGCAGTACTTC. Amino acids: CASSLRRQGNSYEQYF.

The rearrangement joins TRBV19 to TRBJ1-2; D is unclear. CDR1 is LNHDA and CDR2 is SQIVND in the germline V gene (reference sequence). The CDR3 is made up of 14 amino acids. The germline V and J ends were trimmed by 3 bases and 4 bases, with 12 bases remaining between them. Here the CDR3 DNA reads TGTGCCAGTAGTATGGGCAGTTCCGTCTATGGCTACACCTTC. It specifies CASSMGSSVYGYTF.

This clone was recorded only once. The V call is TRBV6-5, the J call TRBJ2-3; D perhaps matches TRBD1 (5 bases). This CDR3 has 15 residues. V gave up 0 bases and J gave up 6 bases, with 13 bases separating them. From germline, CDR1 is MNHEY and CDR2 SVGAGI. The CDR3 sequence is CASSYSMGQADTQYF. The CDR3 DNA reads as TGTGCCAGCAGTTACTCGATGGGGCAGGCGGATACGCAGTATTTT.

The V gene is TRBV11-3, the J gene TRBJ2-2; D gene ambiguous. This CDR3 spans 12 amino acids. V gave up 3 bases and J gave up 5 bases, with 4 bases separating them. Germline V gene lookup returns CDR1 SGHNT and CDR2 YENEEA. The CDR3 here is CASSFRTGELFF. The CDR3 bases are TGTGCCAGCAGCTTTCGTACCGGGGAGCTGTTTTTT.

This chain uses TRBV13 with TRBJ2-1; D is unresolved. The CDR3 has 15 amino acids. From germline, CDR1 is PRHDT and CDR2 FYEKMQ (reference sequence). The V end lost 5 bases, the J end lost 0 bases, and 11 bases lay between the germline ends. The CDR3 here is CASSPARSSYNEQFF. The CDR3 DNA follows: TGTGCCAGCAGCCCGGCTCGGAGCTCCTACAATGAGCAGTTCTTC.

V gene TRBV19 combines with J gene TRBJ2-1; 12 positions match TRBD2. V gave up 5 bases and J gave up 4 bases; unmatched junction bases: 3. The CDR3 spans 15 residues. Per the germline V gene, CDR1 is LNHDA and CDR2 is SQIVND (reference sequence). The CDR3 coding sequence is TGTGCCAGTAGTTCGACTAGCGGGAGTTACAATGAGCAGTTCTTC. Translating it yields CASSSTSGSYNEQFF.

This rearrangement joins TRBV7-9 to TRBJ1-2; maybe TRBD1 (5 bases). Germline V gene sequence: CDR1 SEHNR, CDR2 FQNEAQ (reference sequence). The length of the CDR3 is 13 residues. Trimming removed 4 bases from V and 7 bases from J, with 13 bases in between. The CDR3 loop reads CASSSLWGVGYTF. The CDR3 DNA is TGTGCCAGCAGCTCCCTATGGGGCGTTGGCTACACCTTC.

This clone appeared a few times. The CDR3 nucleotides are TGTGCCAGCAGTGTGGAGGCTAGCGGGAGCGACGAGCAGTACTTC. It specifies CASSVEASGSDEQYF. The genes are TRBV6-4 and TRBJ2-7; 10 bases match TRBD2. The CDR3 extends over 15 amino acids. V dropped 4 bases and J dropped 5; count of bases not matched to a gene: 8. Germline V gene data show CDR1 as MRHNA and CDR2 as SNTAGT.

This rearrangement joins TRBV7-6 to TRBJ2-7; 8 nucleotides line up with TRBD2. Germline V gives CDR1 SGHVS, CDR2 FNYEAQ. The trim removed 6 bases at V and 0 bases at J, leaving 7 bases unmatched. CDR3 length: 15 residues. The CDR3 bases are TGTGCCAGCAGTCCACTAGCGGCTACCTCCTACGAGCAGTACTTC. It encodes CASSPLAATSYEQYF.

The CDR3 is CASNPQGTATNEKLFF. In nucleotides, the CDR3 is TGTGCCAGCAACCCACAGGGGACTGCAACTAATGAAAAACTGTTTTTT. The chain uses TRBV2 and TRBJ1-4; TRBD1 matches 7 bases. V shed 7 bases, J shed 0 bases, and the junction held 8 bases outside the gene matches. The CDR3 runs to 16 residues. Per the germline V gene, CDR1 is SNHLY and CDR2 is FYNNEI.

The chain uses TRBV4-2 and TRBJ2-7; 7 positions match TRBD2. Trimming removed 3 bases from V and 3 bases from J; junction bases left unmatched: 5. The CDR3 is made up of 14 amino acids. CDR1 is LGHNA and CDR2 is YNFKEQ in the germline V gene. CDR3 region: CASSQQRGYYEQYF. The CDR3 DNA is TGTGCCAGCAGCCAGCAGCGGGGCTACTACGAGCAGTACTTC.

V usage is TRBV29-1 and J usage is TRBJ1-2, with 11 bases identical to TRBD1. Germline V gene data show CDR1 as SQVTM and CDR2 as ANQGSEA. The CDR3 spans 13 residues. Losses at the gene ends were 7 bases for V and 2 bases for J; bases not matched to a gene: 3. The CDR3: CSGGQGANYGYTF. For the CDR3, the DNA is TGCAGCGGCGGACAGGGGGCGAACTATGGCTACACCTTC.

This clone has only one observation. The chain joins TRBV29-1 to TRBJ2-2; D unclear. Trimming took off 2 bases at V and 6 bases at J, with 7 bases between the two ends. This CDR3 contains 12 residues. Germline loops: CDR1 SQVTM, CDR2 ANQGSEA. CDR3 nucleotides: TGCAGCGTTGAATACCCGGCCGGGGAGCTGTTTTTT. Protein: CSVEYPAGELFF.

The rearrangement uses TRBV28 and TRBJ2-7, with D possibly being TRBD2 (6 bases). Trimming shortened V by 3 bases and J by 2 bases, and 11 bases separated the two germline ends. The CDR3 spans 14 residues. CDR1 MDHEN and CDR2 SYDVKM come from the germline V gene. CDR3 bases: TGTGCCAGCAGTTTGGGGACTTCAACCTACGAGCAGTACTTC. Its translation: CASSLGTSTYEQYF.